What follows are 32 T cell receptor beta chains derived from one specimen sequenced in a study of tumor-infiltrating lymphocytes in primary liver carcinoma. From roughly 470 ng total RNA, TCR beta cDNA was generated with a primer in the constant region. Three nested multiplex PCR rounds, a slightly modified ARM-PCR method, built the TCR beta libraries. With TRBV1-TRBV30 forward primers and a C-beta reverse primer, the first two PCR rounds were run for roughly 10 cycles each. TCRdb reprocessed the multiplex PCR reads with MiXCR, giving one entry per CDR3 protein. The sample contains 150,000 to 200,000 distinct CDR3 sequences, around three fifths of which appear only once. Unsorted whole blood served as the source of blood RNA, and germline DNA was extracted as well. Specimen: peripheral blood. These receptors all come from a woman aged 55-70 years with primary liver carcinoma and hepatitis B virus infection.

The rearrangement links TRBV12-3 or TRBV12-4 to TRBJ1-2, with 10 bases identical to TRBD1. The CDR3 runs to 14 residues. The CDR3: CTNSPTGGGYGYTF. The CDR3 DNA reads as TGTACCAACAGCCCGACAGGGGGCGGCTATGGCTACACCTTC.

Concerning this clonotype: One end of the junction fails to match germline, which may point to a read error. The genes are TRBV6-1 and TRBJ2-3; D is perhaps TRBD2 (6 bases). The CDR3 runs 16 residues. Germline V gives CDR1 MNHNS, CDR2 SASEGT. The CDR3 loop is CASSAGFRTSRDTQYF. The DNA of the CDR3 is TGTGCCAGCAGCGCGGGCTTTCGTACTAGCAGAGATACGCAGTATTTT.

On this clonotype: The junction and the germline gene differ at one end; a read error may be behind it. V and J are TRBV11-2 and TRBJ2-1; TRBD1 agrees at 8 bases. CDR3 size: 13 residues. From germline, CDR1 is SGHAT and CDR2 FQNNGV. The CDR3 is CATSLNRIGTGVF. Here the CDR3 DNA reads TGTGCCACCAGCTTAAATCGGATTGGGACAGGTGTCTTC.

This clonotype was seen only a few times. V and J are TRBV5-1 and TRBJ1-2; 8 bases fit TRBD1. Per the germline V gene, CDR1 is SGHRS and CDR2 is YFSETQ. The CDR3 runs to 15 residues. Losses at the gene ends were 0 bases for V and 2 bases for J; bases not matched to a gene: 3. The CDR3 loop reads CASSLAAGGNYGYTF. The CDR3 region has the DNA TGCGCCAGCAGCTTGGCCGCAGGGGGCAACTATGGCTACACCTTC. Filled out from reference TRBV5-1 and TRBJ1-2, the complete variable domain reads KAGVTQTPRYLIKTRGQQVTLSCSPISGHRSVSWYQQTPGQGLQFLFEYFSETQRNKGNFPGRFSGRQFSNSRSEMNVSTLELGDSALYLCASSLAAGGNYGYTFGSGTRLTVV.

As regards this clonotype: A single base separates this from a much larger clone, so it may be a read error. The V and J genes are TRBV4-2 and TRBJ2-7; 7 bases match TRBD2. The CDR3 contains 15 residues. Trimming took 2 bases from V and 3 from J; bases not matched to a gene: 7. Germline V gene lookup returns CDR1 LGHNA and CDR2 YNFKEQ. In DNA, the CDR3 is TGTGCCAGCAGCCAATCTGCGGGGGTCTACTACGAGCAGTACTTC. It encodes CASSQSAGVYYEQYF.

This clonotype has ten or more counts. The chain is built from TRBV29-1 and TRBJ1-3; D not certain. This CDR3 spans 13 amino acids. The V end was cut by 3 bases, the J end by 0 bases, with 6 bases between. Looked up from germline, CDR1 is SQVTM and CDR2 is ANQGSEA. This CDR3 is CSVDPGSGNTIYF. The CDR3, as DNA: TGCAGCGTTGATCCCGGCTCTGGAAACACCATATATTTT.

Turning to this clonotype: This likely comes from a read error, as the CDR3 has no conserved phenylalanine or tryptophan at its end. The chain recombines TRBV7-3 with TRBJ1-1; weak D call: TRBD1 (6 bases). Between the trimmed V and J ends, which lost 0 bases and 6 bases, there was a span of 8 bases. The CDR3 covers 13 residues. Germline V lookup: CDR1 SGHTA, CDR2 FQGTGA. CDR3 sequence: CASSLTGGAEAFL. The CDR3 nucleotides are TGTGCCAGCAGCTTAACGGGGGGCGCTGAAGCTTTCTTG.

The chain employs TRBV12-3 or TRBV12-4 and TRBJ1-5; 7 bases align to TRBD1. After removal of 4 bases from V and 6 bases from J, the junction contained 12 bases not matched to a gene. The CDR3 has 16 amino acids. The DNA of the CDR3 is TGTGCCAGCAGTTCCCGAGACAGGGCTGGCAGTCAGCCCCAGCATTTT. Translation: CASSSRDRAGSQPQHF.

This clonotype was detected a few times. The chain links TRBV5-1 to TRBJ2-5, with TRBD1 identical over 10 bases. This CDR3 comprises 17 residues. Germline CDR1 SGHRS, CDR2 YFSETQ. After removal of 2 bases from V and 0 bases from J, the junction contained 7 bases not matched to a gene. CDR3: CASSFSGTGVYQETQYF. CDR3 DNA sequence: TGCGCCAGCAGCTTCTCCGGGACAGGGGTCTACCAAGAGACCCAGTACTTC.

A note on this clonotype: A much larger clone differs from this one at a single base, so this may be a read error. The chain carries TRBV6-5 and TRBJ2-7; maybe TRBD2 (6 bases). CDR3 length: 14 residues. Per germline, CDR1 MNHEY and CDR2 SVGAGI. The CDR3 nucleotides are TGTGCCAACAGTTGGACTAAGTTATCGTCCGAGCAGTACTTC. Translated: CANSWTKLSSEQYF.

As regards this clonotype: A much larger clone differs by one base, so this may be a read error. The V call is TRBV6-1, the J call TRBJ2-4, with 7 bases that match TRBD1. From germline, CDR1 is MNHNS and CDR2 SASEGT. The CDR3 spans 14 residues. The DNA of the CDR3 is TGTGCCAGCAGGCCTGGGACAGCCAGAAACATTCAGTACTTC. Its translation: CASRPGTARNIQYF.

As for this clonotype: Sequence at one end of the junction differs from germline and may be a read error. V gene TRBV11-3 combines with J gene TRBJ2-1, with 8 bases fitting TRBD2. The CDR3 length is 17 residues. In germline, CDR1 is SGHNT, CDR2 YENEEA. The CDR3 DNA follows: TGCGCCAGCAGCGTATCCGGTGCGGGAGGATGGAACAATGAGCAGTTCTTC. Protein: CASSVSGAGGWNNEQFF. Full variable domain (remainder filled in from reference TRBV11-3 and TRBJ2-1): EAGVVQSPRYKIIEKKQPVAFWCNPISGHNTLYWYLQNLGQGPELLIRYENEEAVDDSQLPKDRFSAERLKGVDSTLKIQPAELGDSAVYLCASSVSGAGGWNNEQFFGPGTRLTVL.

Regarding this clonotype: Likely a read error: the CDR3 ends without its conserved phenylalanine or tryptophan. This chain uses TRBV29-1 with TRBJ2-1; possibly TRBD1 or TRBD2 for D (5 bases each). The germline gives CDR1 SQVTM, CDR2 ANQGSEA. V was clipped by 7 bases and J by 4 bases, with 8 bases between them. The CDR3 covers 11 residues. The CDR3 DNA sequence: TGCAGCGGGGGGATTTACAATGAGCAGTTCTAC. As protein: CSGGIYNEQFY.

The chain joins TRBV28 to TRBJ2-5, with D possibly matching TRBD1 (6 bases). CDR1 is MDHEN and CDR2 is SYDVKM in the germline V gene. V was pared by 5 bases and J by 7 bases, with 17 bases between. This CDR3 is built from 14 residues. The CDR3 DNA reads as TGTGCCAGCAGTACGGGACACCAGCAGAGGACCCAGTACTTC. Translating it yields CASSTGHQQRTQYF.

This clonotype is a singleton in its sample. The gene calls are TRBV6-1 and TRBJ1-2, with D tentatively TRBD1 (5 bases). This CDR3 region has 15 residues. V lost 8 bases and J 8 bases, leaving 24 bases between the germline ends. CDR1 MNHNS and CDR2 SASEGT come from the germline V gene. The CDR3 here is CASQTRVTARGGYTF. CDR3 bases: TGTGCCAGCCAAACACGTGTGACCGCGAGGGGCGGCTACACCTTC.

The V call is TRBV12-3 or TRBV12-4, the J call TRBJ1-2; D gene unclear. Trimming stripped 5 bases from V and 8 bases from J, with 15 bases between. The CDR3 has 13 residues. CDR3 amino acids: CASSPTVPGGYTF. The CDR3 DNA sequence: TGTGCCAGCAGTCCTACCGTCCCTGGGGGCTACACCTTC.

This clonotype was recorded at least ten times. This chain joins TRBV6-1 and TRBJ2-1; D may be TRBD2 (5 bases). This CDR3 has 15 residues. Germline V gene data show CDR1 as MNHNS and CDR2 as SASEGT. V shed 6 bases and J shed 4 bases, with 16 bases lying between them. The CDR3 DNA follows: TGTGCCAGCAGGATATGGAGCGGAATTTACAATGAGCAGTTCTTC. It specifies CASRIWSGIYNEQFF.

This chain uses TRBV6-1 with TRBJ1-3; D is perhaps TRBD1 (6 bases). Looked up from germline, CDR1 is MNHNS and CDR2 is SASEGT. Trimming took 6 bases from V and 0 from J, leaving 15 bases between them. The CDR3 runs 16 residues. CDR3 coding DNA: TGTGCCAGCAGAATATCGACAGGACCCTCTGGAAACACCATATATTTT. It yields the protein CASRISTGPSGNTIYF.

In the case of this clonotype: A much larger clone differs by one base, so this may be a read error. The V and J genes are TRBV6-1 and TRBJ2-1; tentative D call: TRBD1 (6 bases). This CDR3 comprises 15 residues. Germline CDR1 is MNHNS and CDR2 is SASEGT. The germline V and J ends were trimmed by 8 bases and 1 base, with 15 bases remaining between them. For the CDR3, the DNA is TGTGCCAGCGGTTACGAACAGGGATCCTACAATGAGCAGTTCTTC. Protein sequence: CASGYEQGSYNEQFF.

The chain has TRBV7-8 and TRBJ1-5; TRBD1 matches at 7 bases. This CDR3 spans 17 amino acids. Germline V gene data show CDR1 as SGHVS and CDR2 as FQNEAQ. V dropped 7 bases and J dropped 0; count of bases not matched to a gene: 12. Here the CDR3 reads CASNLGRQGFSNQPQHF. The DNA for the CDR3 is TGTGCCAGCAACTTGGGAAGACAGGGTTTTAGCAATCAGCCCCAGCATTTT.

There are many counts of this clonotype. The genes are TRBV11-2 and TRBJ2-5; tentatively, D is TRBD1 (5 bases). Germline V gene sequence: CDR1 SGHAT, CDR2 FQNNGV. V shed 5 bases and J shed 5 bases, with 9 bases lying between them. CDR3 length: 12 residues. This CDR3 is CASSQGVETQYF. CDR3 DNA: TGTGCCAGCAGCCAAGGGGTTGAGACCCAGTACTTC.

For this clonotype: A clone one base away is much larger, so this may be a read error. The gene calls are TRBV5-1 and TRBJ2-3; 9 nucleotides line up with TRBD1. The CDR3 consists of 14 residues. CDR1 and CDR2 from the germline V gene are SGHRS and YFSETQ. CDR3 coding DNA: TGCGCCAGCAGCTTGGGGACAGGGGCAGATATGCAGTATTTT. Protein product: CASSLGTGADMQYF.

Worth noting for this clonotype: A read error may produce the germline difference seen at one junction end. This chain joins TRBV28 and TRBJ1-1; D is unresolved. CDR1 MDHEN and CDR2 SYDVKM come from the germline V gene. CDR3 length equals 12 residues. The CDR3 loop reads CASGRLNAEAFF. The CDR3 nucleotides read TGTGCCAGCGGACGGCTGAACGCTGAAGCCTTCTTT.

V is TRBV5-1 and J is TRBJ2-3; TRBD2 agrees at 8 bases. Trimming removed 1 base from V and 5 bases from J; junction bases left unmatched: 6. The germline CDR1 and CDR2 sequences are SGHRS and YFSETQ. The CDR3 loop spans 15 amino acids. CDR3 sequence (DNA): TGCGCCAGCAGCTTGACCGGGAGGGTTTTAGATACGCAGTATTTT. Amino acids: CASSLTGRVLDTQYF.

In the case of this clonotype: The germline gene is not matched at one end of the junction; a read error may be the cause. J is TRBJ2-7 and V is TRBV6-2 or TRBV6-3, with D perhaps assigned TRBD1 or TRBD2 (5 bases each). The CDR3 length is 14 residues. The V gene's germline CDR1 is MNHEY and CDR2 SVGEGT. The CDR3 sequence is CADSFSPGLPELRW. The CDR3 DNA follows: TGTGCCGACAGTTTCTCACCCGGACTTCCGGAGCTACGGTGG.

The chain combines TRBV5-1 with TRBJ2-1; 12 bases map to TRBD2. CDR1 is SGHRS and CDR2 is YFSETQ in the germline V gene. The V gene end was trimmed by 0 bases and the J gene end by 14 bases; junction bases not matched to a gene: 3. The CDR3 has 13 residues. The CDR3 loop reads CASSLGLAGEEFF. The CDR3 DNA is TGCGCCAGCAGCTTGGGACTAGCGGGAGAGGAGTTCTTC.

The chain has TRBV11-2 and TRBJ2-7; D possibly corresponds to TRBD1 (6 bases). Deletions cut 5 bases from V and 6 bases from J, with 20 bases between. The length of the CDR3 is 15 residues. Germline V gives CDR1 SGHAT, CDR2 FQNNGV. CDR3 DNA: TGTGCCAGCAGCCCCAGGGGCCGCACACTCTCCGAGCAGTACTTC. Its protein is CASSPRGRTLSEQYF.

In the case of this clonotype: Possible read error: a much larger clone is one base away. The gene calls are TRBV12-5 and TRBJ2-1, with 9 positions matching TRBD2. The CDR3 is 15 residues long. CDR1 is LGHNT and CDR2 is FRNRAP in the germline V gene. The CDR3 loop is CASGRLAVSYNEQLF. Here the CDR3 DNA reads TGTGCTAGTGGCCGACTAGCGGTATCCTACAATGAGCAGTTATTC. The full variable domain, rest sourced from reference TRBV12-5 and TRBJ2-1, is DARVTQTPRHKVTEMGQEVTMRCQPILGHNTVFWYRQTMMQGLELLAYFRNRAPLDDSGMPKDRFSAEMPDATLATLKIQPSEPRDSAVYFCASGRLAVSYNEQLFGPGTRLTVL.

This clonotype was recorded at least ten times. V is TRBV12-3 or TRBV12-4 and J is TRBJ2-5; 8 bases are shared with TRBD1. The CDR3 covers 15 residues. J lost 2 bases, V lost 6 bases, and 8 bases had no gene match. This CDR3 is CASRMGQVGQETQYF. The CDR3 DNA is TGTGCCAGCAGGATGGGACAGGTCGGACAAGAGACCCAGTACTTC.

Turning to this clonotype: This likely comes from a read error, as the CDR3 has no conserved phenylalanine or tryptophan at its end. CDR3 sequence: CASSINPSVSSGFQPQHS. As DNA, the CDR3 is TGTGCCAGCAGTATCAACCCATCAGTCTCTTCAGGTTTCCAGCCCCAGCATTCT. The chain couples TRBV28 to TRBJ1-5, with D unresolved. Trimming removed 5 bases from V and 7 bases from J, with 27 bases in between. Germline CDR1 MDHEN, CDR2 SYDVKM. The CDR3 totals 18 residues.

V is TRBV12-3 or TRBV12-4 and J is TRBJ2-1, with D possibly called TRBD1 or TRBD2 (7 bases each). CDR3 length equals 15 residues. V lost 6 bases, J lost 7 bases, and 19 bases lay in between. The CDR3 sequence is CASRCGRGGPNEQFF. The DNA for the CDR3 is TGTGCCAGCAGGTGTGGCAGGGGGGGTCCAAATGAGCAGTTCTTC.

J is TRBJ2-7 and V is TRBV11-2; no firm D call. The CDR3 is 11 amino acids. CDR1 and CDR2 from the germline V gene are SGHAT and FQNNGV. Trimming took 2 bases from V and 7 from J, leaving 6 bases between them. This CDR3 reads CASSLSCEQYF. CDR3 DNA sequence: TGTGCCAGCAGCTTATCCTGTGAGCAGTACTTC.